The T cell receptor beta chain described here comes from a study of human T cells and chemical hapten exposure. Unique molecular identifiers were attached to individual cDNA molecules within the library. TCRdb passed the RACE reads through MiXCR, listing each CDR3 protein once. The table records roughly 50,000 distinct CDR3 sequences, 9.9% of them present only once. Time point in this sample: patch test 3, about 24 weeks after DPC sensitization. Described treatment: therapeutic diphenylcyclopropenone sensitization with weekly scalp DPC. Those who donated were patients with alopecia, 18 to 70 years of age, and suitable for DPC. This clonotype came up many times. Its specificity is not known. V dropped 0 bases and J dropped 5 bases, with 5 bases sitting between them. The germline V gene encodes CDR1 SGHKS and CDR2 YYEKEE (reference sequence). CDR3 length equals 12 residues. Study-level findings and limits: Relative to control repertoires, expanded TCRs gave rise to significantly more large CDR3 similarity clusters.

The sequences come from whole blood, collected in connection with sensitization to the hapten diphenylcyclopropenone (DPC). The sequence was obtained from a woman aged 35 to 49 with alopecia areata. Some clones in this sample may be carry-over from other donors' samples. J is TRBJ1-2 and V is TRBV5-5; unclear D gene. CDR3 bases: TGTGCCAGCAGCTTGGAAGGGTATGGCTACACCTTC. It is translated as CASSLEGYGYTF.